Shown below are 23 T cell receptor beta chains from a single sample sequenced in a study of molecular identifiers for immune sequencing clone quantification. From the PCR reads, TCRdb called clonotypes with MiXCR, one entry per CDR3 protein. The sample consists of about 640,000 distinct CDR3 sequences, about 20% of them appearing once. The specimen sequenced was naive CD8+ T cells from blood, with Jurkat cell RNA spiked in. Subset specified: FACS-sorted CD8+CD4-CCR7+CD45RA+ naive T cells. The receptors come from a human donor in good health. Some libraries in this study had Jurkat cell RNA spiked in.

This clonotype was seen a few times. This chain connects TRBV19 to TRBJ2-3; D unresolved. Germline values: CDR1 LNHDA, CDR2 SQIVND (reference sequence). The CDR3 is 16 residues long. The V gene lost 4 bases and the J gene lost 0 bases, with 14 bases spanning the gap. The CDR3: CASSSRTESSTDTQYF. CDR3 DNA: TGTGCCAGTAGTAGCAGGACGGAAAGCAGCACAGATACGCAGTATTTT. The full variable domain, rest sourced from reference TRBV19 and TRBJ2-3, is DGGITQSPKYLFRKEGQNVTLSCEQNLNHDAMYWYRQDPGQGLRLIYYSQIVNDFQKGDIAEGYSVSREKKESFPLTVTSAQKNPTAFYLCASSSRTESSTDTQYFGPGTRLTVL.

The table lists this clonotype with a few counts. This chain joins TRBV15 and TRBJ2-1; no definite D call. The germline V gene has CDR1 LNHNV and CDR2 YYDKDF (reference sequence). The CDR3 has 14 amino acids. V lost 8 bases and J lost 4, with 15 bases in between. CDR3 bases: TGTGCCACCGGGCAGCAAGGCATGTACAATGAGCAGTTCTTC. Protein sequence: CATGQQGMYNEQFF. Supplemented by reference TRBV15 and TRBJ2-1, the full variable domain reads DAMVIQNPRYQVTQFGKPVTLSCSQTLNHNVMYWYQQKSSQAPKLLFHYYDKDFNNEADTPDNFQSRRPNTSFCFLDIRSPGLGDTAMYLCATGQQGMYNEQFFGPGTRLTVL.

This clonotype was recorded many times. The CDR3, as DNA: TGTGCCAGCAGTTACACACAGGGGTACGAGCAGTACTTC. Protein product: CASSYTQGYEQYF. This sequence joins TRBV6-5 and TRBJ2-7; TRBD1 aligns across 7 bases. After removal of 2 bases from V and 4 bases from J, the junction contained 2 bases not matched to a gene. Germline values: CDR1 MNHEY, CDR2 SVGAGI. The CDR3 has 13 amino acids.

This clonotype was found many times. One junction end does not reproduce the germline sequence, and a read error may be involved. V and J are TRBV4-1 and TRBJ1-1; D remains ambiguous. Germline V gene data show CDR1 as MGHRA and CDR2 as YSYEKL. This CDR3 has 14 amino acids. The CDR3 DNA sequence: TGTGCCAGCAGTCAATGGACGGAGAACACTGAAGCTTTCTTT. It is translated as CASSQWTENTEAFF.

This clonotype was counted many times. This rearrangement joins TRBV3-1 to TRBJ1-2; no firm D call. The CDR3 spans 14 residues. The V end lost 0 bases, the J end lost 0 bases, and 5 bases lay between the germline ends. Germline V gives CDR1 LGHDT, CDR2 YNNKEL (reference sequence). CDR3 sequence (DNA): TGTGCCAGCAGCCAAGATCAAGCTAACTATGGCTACACCTTC. Amino acids: CASSQDQANYGYTF.

As regards this clonotype: The junction departs from the called germline gene at one end, perhaps through a read error. For the CDR3, the DNA is TGTGCCGGCAGCATGGACGGTTACGAGCAGTACTTC. It yields the protein CAGSMDGYEQYF. V and J are TRBV2 and TRBJ2-7; D is ambiguous. This CDR3 region has 12 residues. Per germline, CDR1 SNHLY and CDR2 FYNNEI.

This clonotype occurred many times. The chain joins TRBV5-1 to TRBJ2-5; TRBD2 agrees at 14 bases. Per germline, CDR1 SGHRS and CDR2 YFSETQ. The CDR3 is 16 amino acids. V lost 4 bases to trimming and J lost 5 bases; unmatched junction nucleotides: 7. CDR3 protein: CASSAGTSGSGETQYF. For the CDR3, the DNA is TGCGCCAGCAGCGCCGGGACTAGCGGGAGTGGGGAGACCCAGTACTTC.

This clonotype was counted ten times or more. V usage is TRBV21-1 and J usage is TRBJ2-7; TRBD1 is the table's D call and was not checked against the DNA. TRBV21-1 is termed a pseudogene. The CDR3 sequence is 15 residues long. DNA of the CDR3: TGTGCCAGCAGCTCAGGACAGGGGGACTTCTACGAGCAGTACTTC. Translated: CASSSGQGDFYEQYF.

On this clonotype itself: A read error may explain this, as a much larger clone is one base away. V usage is TRBV12-3 or TRBV12-4 and J usage is TRBJ2-3, with D possibly being TRBD1 (5 bases). This CDR3 region has 15 residues. The CDR3 spells CASSFKGAVTVTQYF. The CDR3, as DNA: TGTGCCAGCAGCTTTAAAGGGGCGGTCACAGTTACGCAGTATTTT.

As regards this clonotype: The junction differs from germline at one of its ends, possibly a read error. The chain couples TRBV3-1 to TRBJ2-1, with a possible D match to TRBD1 (6 bases). Germline CDR1 is LGHDT and CDR2 is YNNKEL (reference sequence). The CDR3 consists of 12 residues. CDR3 sequence: CASSQGGHEQIF. CDR3 DNA sequence: TGTGCCAGCAGCCAAGGGGGGCACGAGCAGATCTTC.

In its sample, this clonotype was seen many times. This chain joins TRBV12-3 or TRBV12-4 and TRBJ1-1; no firm D call. Trimming removed 4 bases from V and 9 bases from J, with 9 bases in between. This CDR3 is built from 11 residues. Here the CDR3 reads CASSSGSQAFF. CDR3 sequence (DNA): TGTGCCAGCAGTTCCGGTTCCCAAGCTTTCTTT.

Points on this clonotype: This may be a read error: a much more frequent sequence differs by one nucleotide. The CDR3 loop reads CAGSYLDRNQPQHF. CDR3 sequence (DNA): TGTGCCGGCAGTTACCTAGACAGAAATCAGCCCCAGCATTTT. The chain couples TRBV6-2 or TRBV6-3 to TRBJ1-5; a weak D match, TRBD1 (5 bases). The CDR3 extends over 14 amino acids. From germline, CDR1 is MNHEY and CDR2 SVGEGT.

This clonotype was detected many times. The gene calls are TRBV15 and TRBJ1-2; D gene uncertain. The ends were cut back, 5 bases at V and 4 bases at J, with 8 bases in the middle. Germline loops: CDR1 LNHNV, CDR2 YYDKDF (reference sequence). The CDR3 totals 12 residues. The CDR3 loop reads CATSLNSYGYTF. CDR3 sequence (DNA): TGTGCCACCAGCCTAAACAGCTATGGCTACACCTTC.

A single count supports this clonotype. The rearrangement uses TRBV12-3 or TRBV12-4 and TRBJ1-5; D may be TRBD1 (6 bases). CDR3 length: 14 residues. Deletions cut 5 bases from V and 7 bases from J, with 15 bases between. The CDR3 loop is CASSNRTERQPQHF. The DNA for the CDR3 is TGTGCCAGCAGTAACCGGACAGAGCGGCAGCCCCAGCATTTT.

Ten or more counts support this clonotype. V usage is TRBV12-3 or TRBV12-4 and J usage is TRBJ1-1; D might be TRBD1 (6 bases). The CDR3 sequence is 22 residues long. V dropped 6 bases and J dropped 1 base, with 36 bases sitting between them. This CDR3 reads CASRLPTFSGARTVSENTEAFF. The CDR3 region has the DNA TGTGCCAGCAGGCTACCAACCTTTTCTGGGGCTAGGACAGTGTCAGAGAACACTGAAGCTTTCTTT.

This clonotype appeared many times. The rearrangement uses TRBV20-1 and TRBJ2-3; 10 bases map to TRBD1. V shed 2 bases, J shed 4 bases, and the junction held 9 bases outside the gene matches. This CDR3 has 16 residues. Germline V gene lookup returns CDR1 DFQATT and CDR2 SNEGSKA (reference sequence). The CDR3 nucleotides are TGCAGTGCTAGACCGGACAGGGGGTACGAAGCAGATACGCAGTATTTT. This gives the protein CSARPDRGYEADTQYF.

This clonotype was found many times. The chain carries TRBV6-5 and TRBJ1-2, with D unresolved. V dropped 0 bases and J dropped 4 bases, with 9 bases sitting between them. There are 14 residues in the CDR3. In germline, CDR1 is MNHEY, CDR2 SVGAGI. CDR3 sequence reads: CASSYSFDGYGYTF. CDR3 coding DNA: TGTGCCAGCAGTTACTCGTTCGACGGCTATGGCTACACCTTC.

This clonotype was found many times. V and J are TRBV4-3 and TRBJ2-5; TRBD2 matches 14 bases. Trimming took 0 bases from V and 4 from J; bases not matched to a gene: 4. The CDR3 runs 17 residues. Germline CDR1 and CDR2: LGHNA and YSLEER. In nucleotides, the CDR3 is TGCGCCAGCAGCCAAGATGGACTAGCGGGGGGTGTAGAGACCCAGTACTTC. Protein product: CASSQDGLAGGVETQYF.

Concerning this clonotype itself: No conserved phenylalanine or tryptophan is present at the end of the CDR3, so a read error is the likely explanation. The V call is TRBV5-4, the J call TRBJ2-3; TRBD2 matches at 9 bases. CDR3 length: 14 residues. The V and J ends lost 4 bases and 6 bases, in that order; junction bases with no gene match: 6. From germline, CDR1 is SGHNT and CDR2 YYREEE (reference sequence). The CDR3 is CASSEGLAGDTQYS. CDR3 bases: TGTGCCAGCAGCGAGGGACTAGCAGGTGATACGCAGTATTCT.

This clonotype was counted at least ten times. The rearrangement uses TRBV5-4 and TRBJ2-3; D remains unclear. CDR3 size: 12 residues. Germline V CDR1 and CDR2: SGHNT, YYREEE (reference sequence). The V and J ends lost 4 bases and 2 bases respectively, with 5 bases between them. CDR3 nucleotide sequence: TGTGCCAGCAGCACTCTCACAGATACGCAGTATTTT. Its translation is CASSTLTDTQYF.

This chain uses TRBV6-2 or TRBV6-3 with TRBJ2-7; TRBD1 aligns across 9 bases. Germline CDR1 and CDR2: MNHEY and SVGEGT. The J segment lost 6 bases and the V segment lost 2 bases, leaving 5 bases of the junction unmatched. The CDR3 spans 14 residues. The CDR3 sequence is CASSYGQGNIEQYF. CDR3 DNA sequence: TGTGCCAGCAGTTACGGACAGGGGAACATCGAGCAGTACTTC.

The chain recombines TRBV12-3 or TRBV12-4 with TRBJ2-1; 9 bases align to TRBD2. The V and J ends lost 1 base and 7 bases, in that order; junction bases with no gene match: 5. There are 15 residues in the CDR3. The CDR3 nucleotides are TGTGCCAGCAGTTTAGGACTAGCGGTTTCAAATGAGCAGTTCTTC. Amino acids: CASSLGLAVSNEQFF.

This clonotype was seen at least ten times. The chain employs TRBV24-1 and TRBJ1-5; D gene uncertain. V was cut by 6 bases and J by 0 bases, with 14 bases left in between. The CDR3 covers 16 residues. Germline V gives CDR1 KGHDR, CDR2 SFDVKD. The CDR3 region is CATSSSGPYSNQPQHF. The CDR3, as DNA: TGTGCCACCAGTTCGTCAGGACCGTATAGCAATCAGCCCCAGCATTTT.